The 32 T cell receptor beta chains reported below all come from one sample, sequenced in a study of T cell repertoires in cytomegalovirus infection. The antigens for these receptors are not known. TCRdb independently ran MiXCR on the reads; one entry per CDR3 protein. The sample has about 500,000 distinct CDR3 sequences; 30% to 40% are singletons. The input for sequencing was cultured PBMCs, taken from culture after CMV antigen stimulation. The receptors come from a human donor in good health (CMV status not recorded). Some clones in this sample may be carry-over from other donors' samples.

V usage is TRBV7-9 and J usage is TRBJ1-2; maybe TRBD1 (5 bases). The V end lost 3 bases, the J end lost 4 bases, and 12 bases lay between the germline ends. The germline V gene encodes CDR1 SEHNR and CDR2 FQNEAQ (reference sequence). The CDR3 spans 14 residues. CDR3 DNA sequence: TGTGCCAGCAGCTTGGTCGGGGGGACCTATGGCTACACCTTC. This encodes CASSLVGGTYGYTF. The complete variable domain, with remaining parts taken from reference TRBV7-9 and TRBJ1-2, reads DTGVSQNPRHKITKRGQNVTFRCDPISEHNRLYWYRQTLGQGPEFLTYFQNEAQLEKSRLLSDRFSAERPKGSFSTLEIQRTEQGDSAMYLCASSLVGGTYGYTFGSGTRLTVV.

This clonotype has only a few counts. The chain has TRBV10-3 and TRBJ1-5; perhaps TRBD1 as D (6 bases). CDR3 length equals 13 residues. V gave up 5 bases and J gave up 4 bases, with 9 bases separating them. Germline CDR1 and CDR2: ENHRY and SYGVKD. The CDR3 reads CAISPGQNQPQHF. CDR3 nucleotides: TGTGCCATCAGTCCCGGACAGAATCAGCCCCAGCATTTT.

V usage is TRBV12-3 or TRBV12-4 and J usage is TRBJ2-5; 11 bases align to TRBD1. This CDR3 has 17 residues. V shed 3 bases and J 5 bases; nucleotides not matched to a gene: 11. In nucleotides, the CDR3 is TGTGCCAGCAGTTTCATAGTCCGGGACAGGGGGTCCGAGACCCAGTACTTC. It is translated as CASSFIVRDRGSETQYF.

This clonotype was seen a few times. The chain recombines TRBV7-2 with TRBJ2-7, with 7 bases that match TRBD2. The V segment lost 4 bases and the J segment 7 bases; nucleotides outside the gene matches: 10. Germline assignment: CDR1 SGHTA and CDR2 FQGNSA. The CDR3 contains 14 residues. CDR3 nucleotides: TGTGCCAGCAGCTCCCTGGGAGGGCCTGGGGAGCAGTACTTC. Its translation: CASSSLGGPGEQYF. The full variable domain, completed using reference TRBV7-2 and TRBJ2-7, is GAGVSQSPSNKVTEKGKDVELRCDPISGHTALYWYRQSLGQGLEFLIYFQGNSAPDKSGLPSDRFSAERTGGSVSTLTIQRTQQEDSAVYLCASSSLGGPGEQYFGPGTRLTVT.

The J gene is TRBJ2-7, the V gene TRBV7-3; D is unresolved. The germline V gene encodes CDR1 SGHTA and CDR2 FQGTGA. Trimming removed 4 bases from V and 7 bases from J, with 14 bases in between. This CDR3 is 13 amino acids long. The CDR3 nucleotides read TGTGCCAGCAGCTACGCCCCGCTGCTGGAGCAGTACTTC. The encoded protein is CASSYAPLLEQYF.

This clonotype showed up just a few times. The rearrangement links TRBV19 to TRBJ1-5; D gene unclear. Germline V gene lookup returns CDR1 LNHDA and CDR2 SQIVND (reference sequence). V gave up 1 base and J gave up 5 bases, with 9 bases separating them. This CDR3 region has 14 residues. CDR3: CASSIATADQPQHF. CDR3 nucleotides: TGTGCCAGTAGTATAGCAACAGCCGATCAGCCCCAGCATTTT.

V gene TRBV6-2 or TRBV6-3 combines with J gene TRBJ2-5; 8 nucleotides align to TRBD1. The ends lost 7 bases at V and 1 base at J; junction bases unmatched: 8. The CDR3 is 15 amino acids. Germline CDR1 is MNHEY and CDR2 is SVGEGT. The DNA of the CDR3 is TGTGCCAGCAAAACCACAGGGGGGATCCAAGAGACCCAGTACTTC. Translated: CASKTTGGIQETQYF.

This clonotype was counted only a few times. V is TRBV7-6 and J is TRBJ1-4, with a weak D call TRBD1 (5 bases). CDR1 and CDR2 (germline): SGHVS, FNYEAQ. This CDR3 contains 15 residues. The V end lost 2 bases, the J end lost 6 bases, and 13 bases lay between the germline ends. CDR3 coding DNA: TGTGCCAGCAGCTTATCCGGGACGCCCGATGAAAAACTGTTTTTT. Translating it yields CASSLSGTPDEKLFF.

This clonotype was observed a handful of times. This chain connects TRBV2 to TRBJ2-7, with D perhaps matching TRBD1 (5 bases). V lost 10 bases to trimming and J lost 2 bases, with 12 bases between them. Germline loops: CDR1 SNHLY, CDR2 FYNNEI. This CDR3 region has 12 residues. CDR3 loop: CATELGPYEQYV. CDR3 DNA sequence: TGTGCCACAGAACTGGGGCCCTACGAGCAGTACGTC.

The CDR3 protein is CASSPQAQPWVGYTF. CDR3 bases: TGTGCCAGCTCACCCCAGGCCCAGCCCTGGGTTGGCTACACCTTC. The J gene is TRBJ1-2, the V gene TRBV18, with D unresolved. In germline, CDR1 is KGHSH, CDR2 LQKENI. V was trimmed by 3 bases and J by 7 bases, leaving 18 bases between them. CDR3 length: 15 amino acids.

Only a few counts were recorded for this clonotype. The V call is TRBV6-1, the J call TRBJ2-2; 7 nucleotides line up with TRBD1. V shed 2 bases, J shed 4 bases, and the junction held 7 bases outside the gene matches. Germline lookup yields CDR1 MNHNS and CDR2 SASEGT. CDR3 length: 16 amino acids. The CDR3 bases are TGTGCCAGCAGTGAAAGGGGGCTGGGCAGCACCGGGGAGCTGTTTTTT. Protein product: CASSERGLGSTGELFF.

This rearrangement joins TRBV5-4 to TRBJ2-6, with D unclear. CDR1 is SGHNT and CDR2 is YYREEE in the germline V gene (reference sequence). Trimming shortened V by 0 bases and J by 2 bases, and 6 bases separated the two germline ends. This CDR3 comprises 15 residues. The CDR3 protein is CASSLDTAGANVLTF. DNA of the CDR3: TGTGCCAGCAGCTTGGACACCGCTGGGGCCAACGTCCTGACTTTC.

This chain links TRBV12-3 or TRBV12-4 with TRBJ2-1; D remains unclear. This CDR3 region has 14 residues. V lost 8 bases to trimming and J lost 4 bases, with 15 bases between them. In nucleotides, the CDR3 is TGTGCCAGCTATAGGCAGCCGATGTACAATGAGCAGTTCTTC. Protein product: CASYRQPMYNEQFF.

This clonotype was recorded many times. The chain combines TRBV7-8 with TRBJ2-1; D remains unclear. With 1 base removed from V and 6 bases from J, the gap between germline ends came to 10 bases. The CDR3 extends over 14 amino acids. The germline CDR1 and CDR2 sequences are SGHVS and FQNEAQ. The CDR3 coding sequence is TGTGCCAGCAGCTTAGTTTTTTTTTCCAATGAGCAGTTCTTC. It specifies CASSLVFFSNEQFF. Supplemented by reference TRBV7-8 and TRBJ2-1, the full variable domain reads GAGVSQSPRYKVAKRGQDVALRCDPISGHVSLFWYQQALGQGPEFLTYFQNEAQLDKSGLPSDRFFAERPEGSVSTLKIQRTQQEDSAVYLCASSLVFFSNEQFFGPGTRLTVL.

This clonotype has at least ten counts. The chain recombines TRBV5-6 with TRBJ2-5; 14 bases agree with TRBD2. CDR1 is SGHDT and CDR2 is YYEEEE in the germline V gene. The CDR3 is 19 amino acids. After removal of 2 bases from V and 2 bases from J, the junction contained 11 bases not matched to a gene. This CDR3 reads CASSFLPGTSGSRQETQYF. In nucleotides, the CDR3 is TGTGCCAGCAGCTTCTTACCCGGGACTAGCGGGAGTAGGCAAGAGACCCAGTACTTC.

The chain has TRBV27 and TRBJ1-1; D is uncertain. Germline V CDR1 and CDR2: MNHEY, SMNVEV (reference sequence). Trimming took 1 base from V and 2 from J, leaving 8 bases between them. This CDR3 spans 14 amino acids. The CDR3 reads CASSLLSPNTEAFF. The CDR3 DNA is TGTGCCAGCAGTTTATTGTCGCCAAACACTGAAGCTTTCTTT.

A remark on this clonotype: A much larger clonotype is one base distant, so this may be a read error. The chain joins TRBV7-6 to TRBJ1-1, with D unresolved. The germline V gene has CDR1 SGHVS and CDR2 FNYEAQ. The CDR3 loop spans 15 amino acids. Here the CDR3 reads CASSLGKGLNTDAFF. DNA for the CDR3: TGTGCCAGCAGCTTAGGAAAAGGATTGAACACTGACGCTTTCTTT.

The V and J genes are TRBV20-1 and TRBJ1-5; TRBD1 is a possible D gene (5 bases). In germline, CDR1 is DFQATT, CDR2 SNEGSKA (reference sequence). This CDR3 has 15 residues. Between the trimmed V and J ends, which lost 5 bases and 3 bases, there was a span of 17 bases. CDR3 sequence (DNA): TGCAGTGCTTTTTCAGGCCAGGGTACCAATCAGCCCCAGCATTTT. Its protein is CSAFSGQGTNQPQHF.

The chain uses TRBV7-6 and TRBJ2-5; 7 bases fit TRBD2. The germline CDR1 and CDR2 sequences are SGHVS and FNYEAQ. The CDR3 is made up of 15 amino acids. With 2 bases clipped from V and 4 bases from J, the junction kept 7 bases outside the gene matches. This CDR3 reads CASSLSGLAGETQYF. The DNA for the CDR3 is TGTGCCAGCAGCTTATCCGGGTTAGCGGGAGAGACCCAGTACTTC.

In its sample, this clonotype was seen a few times. The chain uses TRBV11-2 and TRBJ2-1, with 16 bases matching TRBD2. Germline V lookup: CDR1 SGHAT, CDR2 FQNNGV. This CDR3 spans 18 amino acids. Losses at the gene ends were 10 bases for V and 0 bases for J; bases not matched to a gene: 9. Here the CDR3 reads CATFTGLAGGSSYNEQFF. CDR3 bases: TGTGCCACTTTTACGGGACTAGCGGGAGGGAGCTCCTACAATGAGCAGTTCTTC.

This chain links TRBV7-9 with TRBJ2-5; unclear D gene. Trimming cost V 7 bases and J 1 base, with 13 bases left between them. The CDR3 length is 14 residues. Germline V gene sequence: CDR1 SEHNR, CDR2 FQNEAQ (reference sequence). CDR3 bases: TGTGCCAGCACCCCCCTCCGGATCCAAGAGACCCAGTACTTC. Translating gives CASTPLRIQETQYF.

This clonotype showed up just a few times. This chain links TRBV5-6 with TRBJ2-5, with D hard to call. This CDR3 has 15 residues. Germline CDR1 and CDR2: SGHDT and YYEEEE. The V and J ends lost 2 bases and 3 bases respectively, with 14 bases between them. In DNA, the CDR3 is TGTGCCAGCAGCTTTAGGACGCCCCGGGAAGAGACCCAGTACTTC. It is translated as CASSFRTPREETQYF.

The chain has TRBV18 and TRBJ2-7; the D call may be TRBD1 or TRBD2 (5 bases each). CDR1 KGHSH and CDR2 LQKENI come from the germline V gene. This CDR3 has 15 residues. Deletions cut 6 bases from V and 3 bases from J, with 18 bases between. The CDR3 spells CASSLRGETLYEQYF. The CDR3, as DNA: TGTGCCAGCTCCCTGAGGGGAGAGACCCTCTACGAGCAGTACTTC.

The table lists this clonotype with a few counts. The V call is TRBV5-4, the J call TRBJ2-1; 9 bases match TRBD1. V was pared by 4 bases and J by 2 bases, with 4 bases of the junction left unmatched. This CDR3 comprises 15 residues. CDR1 SGHNT and CDR2 YYREEE come from the germline V gene (reference sequence). The CDR3 DNA reads as TGTGCCAGCAGCGCGGGACAGGGAACCTACAATGAGCAGTTCTTC. Residues: CASSAGQGTYNEQFF.

The chain couples TRBV7-2 to TRBJ2-7, with 9 bases that match TRBD2. CDR3 size: 15 residues. Trimming removed 1 base from V and 2 bases from J; junction bases left unmatched: 3. Germline CDR1 and CDR2: SGHTA and FQGNSA. The chain's CDR3 is CASSLGTSDPYEQYF. CDR3 sequence (DNA): TGTGCCAGCAGCTTAGGGACTAGCGACCCCTACGAGCAGTACTTC. The variable domain in full, completed from reference TRBV7-2 and TRBJ2-7, reads GAGVSQSPSNKVTEKGKDVELRCDPISGHTALYWYRQSLGQGLEFLIYFQGNSAPDKSGLPSDRFSAERTGGSVSTLTIQRTQQEDSAVYLCASSLGTSDPYEQYFGPGTRLTVT.

The chain uses TRBV20-1 and TRBJ2-1; TRBD2 might be the D (5 bases). Germline values: CDR1 DFQATT, CDR2 SNEGSKA (reference sequence). There are 12 residues in the CDR3. V was cut by 2 bases and J by 8 bases, with 10 bases left in between. The CDR3 DNA sequence: TGCAGTGCTAGACCCCCGAGGGATGAGCAGTTCTTC. The encoded protein is CSARPPRDEQFF.

This clonotype has just a few counts. The chain employs TRBV11-2 and TRBJ2-3; 10 bases align to TRBD1. The V gene end was trimmed by 5 bases and the J gene end by 0 bases; junction bases not matched to a gene: 8. Per the germline V gene, CDR1 is SGHAT and CDR2 is FQNNGV. CDR3 length: 17 amino acids. CDR3 DNA: TGTGCCAGCAGCCAGGCCGGGACAGGGGCAAGCACAGATACGCAGTATTTT. Translation: CASSQAGTGASTDTQYF.

This clonotype was observed a few times. CDR3 protein: CASSEPSVVKQFF. CDR3 nucleotides: TGTGCCAGCAGTGAACCTAGCGTCGTTAAGCAGTTCTTC. The genes are TRBV12-3 or TRBV12-4 and TRBJ2-1; tentatively, D is TRBD2 (6 bases). This CDR3 is built from 13 residues. Trimming stripped 5 bases from V and 11 bases from J, with 16 bases between.

This clonotype showed up many times. V usage is TRBV7-2 and J usage is TRBJ2-1, with 11 bases fitting TRBD2. The CDR3 consists of 16 residues. Germline lookup yields CDR1 SGHTA and CDR2 FQGNSA. The ends lost 5 bases at V and 4 bases at J; junction bases unmatched: 7. The CDR3 region has the DNA TGTGCCAGCAGCCAAATCGGGACTAGCGGATACAATGAGCAGTTCTTC. Its translation: CASSQIGTSGYNEQFF.

This clonotype was picked up a small number of times. V gene TRBV12-3 or TRBV12-4 combines with J gene TRBJ1-1; D remains unclear. Trimming took 1 base from V and 10 from J, leaving 7 bases between them. The CDR3 consists of 11 residues. CDR3 in DNA: TGTGCCAGCAGTTTAGAAGAAGTAGCTTTCTTT. It is translated as CASSLEEVAFF.

This clonotype was observed once. This chain joins TRBV5-1 and TRBJ2-7; D might be TRBD2 (6 bases). Germline loops: CDR1 SGHRS, CDR2 YFSETQ. This CDR3 is built from 15 residues. V lost 0 bases, J lost 2 bases, and 12 bases lay in between. CDR3 nucleotides: TGCGCCAGCAGCTTGGGACTCACGGGGGCCTACGAGCAGTACTTC. Protein sequence: CASSLGLTGAYEQYF.

The chain combines TRBV6-1 with TRBJ2-1; 13 bases line up with TRBD2. Per germline, CDR1 MNHNS and CDR2 SASEGT. J was trimmed by 7 bases and V by 4 bases; bases with no gene match: 4. The CDR3 loop spans 15 amino acids. The CDR3 DNA sequence: TGTGCCAGCAGTGCAACTAGCGGGAGGGCGAATGAGCAGTTCTTC. It is translated as CASSATSGRANEQFF.